These 23 T cell receptor beta chains were sequenced from one sample in a study of T cell clonality in common variable immunodeficiency. Measured with immunoSEQ multiplex PCR; TCRdb has only the in-frame clones, and not every one. The sample counts 30,000 to 40,000 clones, none seen once; the ten largest own 2.5% to 3.5%. Input material: peripheral blood mononuclear cells. These receptors were collected from a person aged 18 to 75 in good health.

This clone was observed many times. Read data end 3 residues before the CDR3 end; the end is taken from the germline J gene. The J gene is TRBJ2-2, the V gene TRBV5-6; TRBD1 is a possible D gene (5 bases). Trimming removed 3 bases from V and 4 bases from J, with 7 bases in between. CDR3 length: 13 amino acids. CDR1 is SGHDT and CDR2 is YYEEEE in the germline V gene. The CDR3 bases that were read are TGTGCCAGCAGCTCGACAGTCACCGGGGAG. This encodes CASSSTVTGE. The full CDR3 protein is CASSSTVTGELFF.

On this clone itself: The CDR3 end is not reached by the read, which stops 3 residues before it; the germline J gene fills it in. The chain employs TRBV19 and TRBJ2-3, with 7 bases identical to TRBD1. The CDR3 totals 14 residues. The germline V gene has CDR1 LNHDA and CDR2 SQIVND (reference sequence). The CDR3 loop is CASSTGQLMLAQYF. The CDR3 DNA, read in part, is TGTGCCAGTAGTACGGGACAGCTCATGTTGGCG.

This clone turned up a few times. Read coverage stops 3 residues before the CDR3 terminus; the germline J gene supplies the remainder. V gene TRBV20-1 combines with J gene TRBJ1-2, with D uncertain. The CDR3 extends over 14 amino acids. Looked up from germline, CDR1 is DFQATT and CDR2 is SNEGSKA (reference sequence). V was clipped by 5 bases and J by 3 bases, with 16 bases between them. This chain's CDR3 is CSAPLDTADYGYTF. The CDR3 bases that were read are TGCAGTGCTCCCCTCGATACCGCGGACTATGGC.

This clone was found many times. The read falls 3 residues short of the CDR3 end, and the missing part is taken from the germline J gene. This chain links TRBV30 with TRBJ1-1; D is possibly TRBD1 (6 bases). CDR1 and CDR2 (germline): GTSNPN, SVGIG (reference sequence). This CDR3 has 14 amino acids. The CDR3 spells CAHAPTLQGTEAFF. Partial CDR3 DNA: TGTGCTCACGCCCCGACTTTACAGGGAACTGAA.

At least ten counts were recorded for this clone. The read ends 3 residues before the CDR3 terminus; that terminus is restored from the germline J gene. This sequence joins TRBV20-1 and TRBJ1-6; the match to TRBD1 covers 9 bases. V dropped 6 bases and J dropped 10; count of bases not matched to a gene: 7. Germline assignment: CDR1 DFQATT and CDR2 SNEGSKA (reference sequence). CDR3 length: 13 residues. The CDR3 loop is CSARGTGHSPLHF. The CDR3 bases that were read are TGCAGTGCCCGTGGGACAGGGCACTCACCC.

Comment on this clone: The read ends 3 residues early relative to the CDR3; the germline J gene fills the gap. The chain carries TRBV5-6 and TRBJ2-3, with 8 bases aligning to TRBD2. V dropped 1 base and J dropped 3; count of bases not matched to a gene: 4. Per germline, CDR1 SGHDT and CDR2 YYEEEE. This CDR3 has 15 residues. CDR3 DNA (partial): TGTGCCAGCAGCTTGAGAACTAGCGGTACAGATACG. Its protein product is CASSLRTSGTDT. The CDR3, in full, reads CASSLRTSGTDTQYF.

This clone was picked up many times. Read sequence stops 3 residues before the CDR3 end, and the germline J gene provides the missing end. The chain couples TRBV27 to TRBJ2-3, with 8 nucleotides matching TRBD2. The V gene's germline CDR1 is MNHEY and CDR2 SMNVEV (reference sequence). Trimming took 6 bases from V and 6 from J; bases not matched to a gene: 14. This CDR3 comprises 16 residues. This CDR3 reads CASRLIGTSPLDTQYF. CDR3 DNA, as far as it was read: TGTGCCAGCAGACTTATCGGGACTAGTCCCCTCGATACG.

This clone was picked up many times. Read coverage stops 3 residues before the CDR3 terminus; the germline J gene supplies the remainder. The chain links TRBV19 to TRBJ1-1; maybe TRBD1 (5 bases). Germline lookup yields CDR1 LNHDA and CDR2 SQIVND (reference sequence). V lost 7 bases, J lost 5 bases, and 8 bases lay in between. The CDR3 consists of 11 residues. CDR3 DNA (partial): TGTGCCAGTATCAGGGCAACTGAA. It encodes CASIRATE. The complete CDR3 protein is CASIRATEAFF. Together with reference TRBV19 and TRBJ1-1, the CDR3 gives the full variable domain: DGGITQSPKYLFRKEGQNVTLSCEQNLNHDAMYWYRQDPGQGLRLIYYSQIVNDFQKGDIAEGYSVSREKKESFPLTVTSAQKNPTAFYLCASIRATEAFFGQGTRLTVV.

The sample holds many counts of this clone. The CDR3 extends 3 residues past the end of the read, so its final part is completed from the germline J gene. The V call is TRBV5-1, the J call TRBJ2-3; 7 bases align to TRBD2. V gave up 2 bases and J gave up 2 bases; unmatched junction bases: 5. The CDR3 sequence is 15 residues long. CDR1 and CDR2 from the germline V gene are SGHRS and YFSETQ. CDR3 residues: CASSFGGGDTDTQYF. The covered CDR3 bases are TGCGCCAGCAGCTTCGGGGGAGGGGACACAGATACG.

This clone was found many times. Read data end 3 residues before the CDR3 end; the end is taken from the germline J gene. V is TRBV5-1 and J is TRBJ2-4; TRBD2 agrees at 11 bases. This CDR3 has 13 amino acids. Germline V gene sequence: CDR1 SGHRS, CDR2 YFSETQ. CDR3 residues: CASSLLAGDGQYF. CDR3 DNA (partial): TGCGCCAGCAGCTTACTAGCGGGGGACGGT.

This clone was observed many times. Read coverage stops 3 residues before the CDR3 terminus; the germline J gene supplies the remainder. V and J are TRBV30 and TRBJ2-3, with no clear D. Germline V CDR1 and CDR2: GTSNPN, SVGIG (reference sequence). The CDR3 spans 14 residues. V lost 2 bases and J lost 3, with 12 bases in between. The CDR3 protein is CAWSNFVETDTQYF. CDR3 DNA, as far as it was read: TGTGCCTGGAGTAACTTCGTAGAAACAGATACG.

By frequency in the sample, this clone is medium-sized. The read gets to within 3 residues of the CDR3 end, and the germline J gene fills in the rest. V is TRBV20-1 and J is TRBJ1-2; D might be TRBD1 (6 bases). This CDR3 has 15 amino acids. Germline assignment: CDR1 DFQATT and CDR2 SNEGSKA (reference sequence). Trimming cost V 2 bases and J 2 bases, with 15 bases left between them. The CDR3 bases that were read are TGCAGTGCTAGATTCCCGGGACACTCGAACTATGGC. Its translation: CSARFPGHSNYG. From start to end, the CDR3 is CSARFPGHSNYGYTF.

There are many counts of this clone. The read stops 3 residues short of the end of the CDR3; the missing end is completed from the germline J gene. This rearrangement joins TRBV19 to TRBJ2-5, with 9 bases identical to TRBD1. CDR1 is LNHDA and CDR2 is SQIVND in the germline V gene (reference sequence). Losses at the gene ends were 5 bases for V and 7 bases for J; bases not matched to a gene: 14. The CDR3 extends over 16 amino acids. The CDR3 DNA, read in part, is TGTGCCAGTAGTGCAACGGGACAGGGCGTTGGGGGGACC. Encoded protein: CASSATGQGVGGT. The complete CDR3 reads CASSATGQGVGGTQYF.

Remarks on this clone: With the read ending 3 residues before the CDR3 end, the germline J gene is used to fill in that end. The J gene is TRBJ1-3, the V gene TRBV19; perhaps TRBD1 as D (5 bases). Trimming took 1 base from V and 4 from J, leaving 14 bases between them. There are 16 residues in the CDR3. CDR1 and CDR2 (germline): LNHDA, SQIVND (reference sequence). CDR3 sequence: CASSIGGGPAGNTIYF. Partial CDR3 DNA: TGTGCCAGTAGTATAGGCGGGGGACCGGCGGGAAACACC.

This clone was observed many times. The CDR3 extends 3 residues past the end of the read, so its final part is completed from the germline J gene. The gene calls are TRBV7-8 and TRBJ2-5, with 7 nucleotides matching TRBD1. V lost 7 bases, J lost 2 bases, and 10 bases stayed unmatched. In germline, CDR1 is SGHVS, CDR2 FQNEAQ. The length of the CDR3 is 15 residues. Incomplete CDR3 DNA: TGTGCCAGCACCTACGGGGACAGTAAGCAAGAGACC. This encodes CASTYGDSKQET. The whole CDR3 protein reads CASTYGDSKQETQYF.

This clone was seen ten or more times. The read halts 3 residues ahead of the CDR3 end, with the missing end drawn from the germline J gene. The chain has TRBV5-1 and TRBJ2-1; 9 positions agree with TRBD2. V gave up 1 base and J gave up 6 bases; unmatched junction bases: 5. Germline assignment: CDR1 SGHRS and CDR2 YFSETQ. The CDR3 totals 15 residues. Incomplete CDR3 DNA: TGCGCCAGCAGCTTGAGAGCGGGAGGTAGCAATGAG. Translation gives CASSLRAGGSNE. The whole CDR3 protein reads CASSLRAGGSNEQFF.

The table lists this clone with many counts. Read data end 3 residues before the CDR3 end; the end is taken from the germline J gene. The chain uses TRBV30 and TRBJ2-5; D may correspond to TRBD1 or TRBD2 (6 bases each). The CDR3 is 12 amino acids. The V gene's germline CDR1 is GTSNPN and CDR2 SVGIG (reference sequence). Trimming left V 4 bases short and J 5 bases short, with 11 bases between. The CDR3 DNA, read in part, is TGTGCCTGGACCAGGGGAGGTGAGACC. Translating gives CAWTRGGET. The entire CDR3 is CAWTRGGETQYF.

This clone was seen only a few times. The observed sequence ends 3 residues before the CDR3 terminus, with the missing tail filled in from the germline J gene. The chain joins TRBV30 to TRBJ1-4; 7 nucleotides line up with TRBD1. Germline values: CDR1 GTSNPN, CDR2 SVGIG (reference sequence). The CDR3 sequence is 13 residues long. CDR3 amino acids: CAWRTGYNSPLFF. CDR3 DNA, as far as it was read: TGTGCCTGGCGGACAGGATATAATTCACCA.

This clone has ten or more counts. The read halts 3 residues ahead of the CDR3 end, with the missing end drawn from the germline J gene. The chain uses TRBV29-1 and TRBJ2-7, with TRBD1 as a possible D gene (6 bases). The CDR3 has 16 amino acids. With 3 bases removed from V and 2 bases from J, the gap between germline ends came to 20 bases. CDR1 and CDR2 (germline): SQVTM, ANQGSEA. The CDR3 spells CSVDEPGQPSTYEQYF. CDR3 bases read: TGCAGCGTTGATGAGCCGGGACAACCATCTACCTACGAG.

This clone was detected ten times or more. The CDR3 end lies 3 residues beyond the end of the read and is filled in from the germline J gene. V usage is TRBV30 and J usage is TRBJ2-5; TRBD2 matches at 15 bases. V lost 2 bases, J lost 7 bases, and 14 bases stayed unmatched. Germline CDR1 reads GTSNPN; CDR2 reads SVGIG (reference sequence). The length of the CDR3 is 18 residues. The CDR3 reads CAWSTGTSGRSRGGTQYF. CDR3 DNA (partial): TGTGCCTGGAGTACTGGGACTAGCGGGAGGTCGAGGGGTGGGACC.

This clone appeared many times. The CDR3 end is not reached by the read, which stops 3 residues before it; the germline J gene fills it in. The rearrangement links TRBV2 to TRBJ2-1, with 10 bases lining up with TRBD2. Per germline, CDR1 SNHLY and CDR2 FYNNEI. V trimming: 1 base; J trimming: 7 bases; junction bases outside the gene matches: 7. This CDR3 has 16 residues. This chain's CDR3 is CASSEGLAGSQNEQFF. Partial CDR3 DNA: TGTGCCAGCAGTGAAGGACTAGCGGGTTCCCAAAATGAG.

This clone was seen repeatedly, ten times or more. The read terminates 3 residues ahead of where the CDR3 ends, so the germline J gene completes it. V usage is TRBV5-1 and J usage is TRBJ2-2; 11 bases align to TRBD2. Germline CDR1 reads SGHRS; CDR2 reads YFSETQ. This CDR3 is built from 15 residues. V shed 4 bases and J 4 bases; nucleotides not matched to a gene: 3. Incomplete CDR3 DNA: TGCGCCAGCAGCGCCACTAGCGGGGGCACCGGGGAG. It specifies CASSATSGGTGE. In full, the CDR3 reads CASSATSGGTGELFF.

A note on this clone: The CDR3 extends 3 residues past the end of the read, so its final part is completed from the germline J gene. J is TRBJ2-1 and V is TRBV5-1; 7 bases agree with TRBD2. The CDR3 contains 14 residues. CDR1 is SGHRS, CDR2 YFSETQ, per germline. After removal of 5 bases from V and 4 bases from J, the junction contained 6 bases not matched to a gene. CDR3 DNA (partial): TGCGCCAGCAGTACGTCTAGCGGATACAATGAG. Encoded protein: CASSTSSGYNE. The whole CDR3 is CASSTSSGYNEQFF.